This T cell receptor beta chain is drawn from a study of human T cells and chemical hapten exposure. The sample's time point: healthy volunteer bleed at 6 weeks. Whole blood that had not been fractionated was the source of extracted total RNA. This clonotype was found a few times. TCRdb redid the calling of the RACE reads with MiXCR, one entry per CDR3 protein. The repertoire consists of under 45,000 distinct CDR3 sequences, with 5.5% occurring once and the leading ten covering 10% to 15%. The TCR was taken from a human donor in good health. Some clones in this sample may be carry-over from other donors' samples. Sequencing was carried out using whole blood.

CDR3 coding DNA: TGTGCCAGCAGCCAAGTCGAGACGGACAGGGGCAATCAGCCCCAGCATTTT. This encodes CASSQVETDRGNQPQHF. This rearrangement joins TRBV4-2 to TRBJ1-5; 8 bases are shared with TRBD1. The V segment lost 1 base and the J segment 2 bases; nucleotides outside the gene matches: 7. This CDR3 contains 17 residues. Germline-derived CDR1 and CDR2 are LGHNA and YNFKEQ.